The 24 T cell receptor beta chains reported below all come from one sample, sequenced in a study of response to subunit inactivated influenza vaccine. TCRdb itself ran the RT-PCR reads through MiXCR, one entry per CDR3 protein. Of 700,000 to 900,000 distinct CDR3 sequences listed, about 20% are singletons. The starting material was PBMCs from blood, obtained more than 4 days after vaccination. These receptors were taken from a man in his forties or fifties who received an inactivated influenza vaccine.

This clonotype was picked up a small number of times. The V gene is TRBV29-1, the J gene TRBJ2-7; no firm D call. This CDR3 spans 14 amino acids. With 4 bases removed from V and 3 bases from J, the gap between germline ends came to 16 bases. The germline V gene encodes CDR1 SQVTM and CDR2 ANQGSEA. Written as DNA, the CDR3 is TGCAGCGTTGTGGTTACAGTACACTTCTACGAGCAGTACTTC. Translated: CSVVVTVHFYEQYF.

This clonotype has more than one count but fewer than ten. The CDR3 reads CASSEYRTGSPWWVEFF. In DNA, the CDR3 is TGTGCCAGCAGTGAATACCGAACAGGCTCCCCATGGTGGGTGGAGTTCTTC. The V gene is TRBV25-1, the J gene TRBJ2-1, with D perhaps matching TRBD1 (5 bases). This CDR3 contains 17 residues. V was shortened by 0 bases and J by 14 bases, with 26 bases between the two germline ends. CDR1 MGHDK and CDR2 SYGVNS come from the germline V gene.

Ten or more counts support this clonotype. The CDR3 sequence: CASSLHFVRSNEQYF. The CDR3 DNA is TGTGCCAGCAGCTTACACTTTGTTCGGTCCAACGAGCAGTACTTC. V is TRBV7-8 and J is TRBJ2-7, with D unclear. The V gene's germline CDR1 is SGHVS and CDR2 FQNEAQ. The CDR3 extends over 15 amino acids. With 2 bases removed from V and 5 bases from J, the gap between germline ends came to 16 bases.

This clonotype turned up a few times. This chain links TRBV27 with TRBJ1-6; tentative D call: TRBD1 (5 bases). The CDR3 totals 13 residues. Germline V gene sequence: CDR1 MNHEY, CDR2 SMNVEV (reference sequence). V lost 5 bases to trimming and J lost 9 bases, with 11 bases between them. The CDR3 coding sequence is TGTGCCAGCAGTGATCCAGGGCTTTCACCCCTCCACTTT. This codes for CASSDPGLSPLHF.

In this sample, this clonotype turned up many times. J is TRBJ2-5 and V is TRBV29-1, with a weak D call TRBD2 (6 bases). The CDR3 consists of 12 residues. Germline values: CDR1 SQVTM, CDR2 ANQGSEA. V was pared by 8 bases and J by 4 bases, with 14 bases between. CDR3 nucleotides: TGCAGCCACTTACGGGGAGGAGAGACCCAGTACTTC. This translates into CSHLRGGETQYF.

This rearrangement joins TRBV20-1 to TRBJ2-2; 13 nucleotides agree with TRBD2. This CDR3 spans 14 amino acids. Germline assignment: CDR1 DFQATT and CDR2 SNEGSKA (reference sequence). The V and J ends lost 5 bases and 9 bases, in that order; junction bases with no gene match: 6. The CDR3 loop reads CSAVGLAGVRELFF. The CDR3 DNA reads TGCAGTGCTGTTGGACTAGCGGGGGTGAGGGAGCTGTTTTTT.

This clonotype was seen a few times. The chain links TRBV24-1 to TRBJ2-3; D is possibly TRBD1 (6 bases). The germline V gene encodes CDR1 KGHDR and CDR2 SFDVKD. Trimming removed 0 bases from V and 4 bases from J, with 7 bases in between. The CDR3 contains 14 residues. CDR3 bases: TGTGCCACCAGTGATTTGCGGACAGCAGATACGCAGTATTTT. Translating gives CATSDLRTADTQYF.

This clonotype has a count of ten or more. The chain couples TRBV4-2 to TRBJ2-1; TRBD2 matches 9 bases. With 0 bases clipped from V and 4 bases from J, the junction kept 4 bases outside the gene matches. The V gene's germline CDR1 is LGHNA and CDR2 YNFKEQ. This CDR3 contains 16 residues. The CDR3 sequence: CASSQDFSGGYNEQFF. The CDR3 DNA is TGTGCCAGCAGCCAAGACTTTAGCGGGGGTTACAATGAGCAGTTCTTC.

In its sample, this clonotype was seen a few times. V gene TRBV6-5 combines with J gene TRBJ1-1; TRBD1 might be the D (6 bases). This CDR3 comprises 15 residues. Germline values: CDR1 MNHEY, CDR2 SVGAGI. V lost 3 bases to trimming and J lost 8 bases, with 19 bases between them. The CDR3 region is CASSYRQSTGIEAFF. CDR3 in DNA: TGTGCCAGCAGTTATCGTCAGTCAACAGGGATAGAAGCTTTCTTT.

This clonotype was detected only once. The chain links TRBV28 to TRBJ2-2; possible D gene TRBD1, 6 bases. CDR1 is MDHEN and CDR2 is SYDVKM in the germline V gene. The ends were cut back, 6 bases at V and 1 base at J, with 12 bases in the middle. CDR3 size: 15 residues. CDR3 region: CASRPGTKNTGELFF. The CDR3 DNA reads as TGTGCCAGCAGACCCGGGACAAAGAACACCGGGGAGCTGTTTTTT.

This clonotype has only a few counts. This chain connects TRBV7-2 to TRBJ2-7; 8 bases map to TRBD1. This CDR3 is built from 17 residues. J gave up 0 bases and V 5 bases, and 12 bases lay outside the gene matches. CDR1 is SGHTA and CDR2 is FQGNSA in the germline V gene. Here the CDR3 reads CASSGRDRRQFSYEQYF. CDR3 sequence (DNA): TGTGCCAGCAGCGGCCGGGACAGGCGACAGTTCTCCTACGAGCAGTACTTC.

The CDR3 DNA reads as TGCAGCGTTGAAGATCACATCTCCTACGAGCAGTACTTC. Translating gives CSVEDHISYEQYF. The chain combines TRBV29-1 with TRBJ2-7; D remains ambiguous. Trimming shortened V by 0 bases and J by 0 bases, and 6 bases separated the two germline ends. The CDR3 has 13 residues. Germline CDR1 SQVTM, CDR2 ANQGSEA.

This clonotype has just a few counts. J is TRBJ2-3 and V is TRBV11-2; no definite D call. This CDR3 has 15 amino acids. The germline V gene encodes CDR1 SGHAT and CDR2 FQNNGV. Trimming pared 1 base from V and 2 bases from J, leaving 10 bases between. The CDR3: CASSLVIEYTDTQYF. CDR3 bases: TGTGCCAGCAGCTTAGTAATAGAATACACAGATACGCAGTATTTT.

The chain recombines TRBV20-1 with TRBJ2-5, with 8 bases identical to TRBD2. Germline CDR1 and CDR2: DFQATT and SNEGSKA (reference sequence). V gave up 4 bases and J gave up 3 bases; unmatched junction bases: 4. This CDR3 spans 13 amino acids. CDR3 in amino acids: CSAISAGEETQYF. The CDR3 nucleotides are TGCAGTGCTATTTCAGCGGGAGAAGAGACCCAGTACTTC.

This clonotype was seen at least ten times. The chain has TRBV5-6 and TRBJ2-7; no clear D. V was clipped by 5 bases and J by 2 bases, with 14 bases between them. The CDR3 sequence is 14 residues long. Germline-derived CDR1 and CDR2 are SGHDT and YYEEEE. The CDR3 is CASSTWDFAYEQYF. The CDR3 DNA reads as TGTGCCAGCAGTACCTGGGATTTTGCCTACGAGCAGTACTTC.

This clonotype showed up many times. The V call is TRBV20-1, the J call TRBJ1-5, with D tentatively TRBD1 (5 bases). Deletions cut 5 bases from V and 11 bases from J, with 13 bases between. CDR3 size: 11 residues. Germline V gene data show CDR1 as DFQATT and CDR2 as SNEGSKA (reference sequence). This CDR3 is CSAGAVEAQHF. The CDR3 coding sequence is TGCAGTGCTGGGGCGGTGGAAGCCCAGCATTTT.

This clonotype was detected a few times. The chain links TRBV20-1 to TRBJ2-5; D unclear. The V end lost 0 bases, the J end lost 4 bases, and 12 bases lay between the germline ends. The CDR3 spans 14 residues. Looked up from germline, CDR1 is DFQATT and CDR2 is SNEGSKA (reference sequence). DNA for the CDR3: TGCAGTGCTAGAGATCCGGGCGGCGCAGAGACCCAGTACTTC. As protein: CSARDPGGAETQYF.

The CDR3 protein is CASSSQGAQSREQFF. The CDR3 nucleotides are TGTGCCAGCAGCTCACAGGGGGCCCAAAGTAGGGAGCAGTTCTTC. The chain couples TRBV7-2 to TRBJ2-1; 9 bases fit TRBD1. The CDR3 has 15 residues. CDR1 is SGHTA, CDR2 FQGNSA, per germline. Trimming cost V 4 bases and J 10 bases; bases outside gene matches: 11.

The chain recombines TRBV3-1 with TRBJ1-5; 7 bases agree with TRBD1. CDR3 length: 15 residues. With 1 base clipped from V and 7 bases from J, the junction kept 7 bases outside the gene matches. Germline V gene lookup returns CDR1 LGHDT and CDR2 YNNKEL (reference sequence). CDR3 DNA sequence: TGTGCCAGCAGCCAAGGAGACAGGGTTAGCCAGCCCCAGCATTTT. This gives the protein CASSQGDRVSQPQHF.

The CDR3 nucleotides are TGTGCCAGCAGTTCCCTGGTCCGAGGTACGCAGTATTTT. Translating it yields CASSSLVRGTQYF. The chain links TRBV12-3 or TRBV12-4 to TRBJ2-3; no clear D. The CDR3 extends over 13 amino acids. The V end was cut by 4 bases, the J end by 8 bases, with 13 bases between.

This chain connects TRBV12-3 or TRBV12-4 to TRBJ2-2, with 7 bases fitting TRBD2. This CDR3 region has 14 residues. V shed 6 bases and J 3 bases; nucleotides not matched to a gene: 4. The CDR3 loop is CASRGGAHTGELFF. The CDR3 nucleotides read TGTGCCAGCAGGGGAGGGGCTCACACCGGGGAGCTGTTTTTT.

The rearrangement joins TRBV12-3 or TRBV12-4 to TRBJ1-1; 8 bases are a match to TRBD1. The V gene end was trimmed by 7 bases and the J gene end by 4 bases; junction bases not matched to a gene: 5. This CDR3 has 13 residues. CDR3 coding DNA: TGTGCCAGCACTATACAGGGGGGCACTGAAGCTTTCTTT. Translating gives CASTIQGGTEAFF.

This clonotype came up a few times. The chain joins TRBV20-1 to TRBJ2-5, with 10 bases fitting TRBD2. Germline CDR1 reads DFQATT; CDR2 reads SNEGSKA (reference sequence). The CDR3 has 14 residues. The V and J ends lost 4 bases and 4 bases, in that order; junction bases with no gene match: 6. The CDR3 DNA follows: TGCAGTGCTATCAAGCGGGGGGGGGTAGAGACCCAGTACTTC. Its translation is CSAIKRGGVETQYF.

This clonotype has a single count. V gene TRBV4-1 combines with J gene TRBJ1-5; D ambiguous. Trimming shortened V by 0 bases and J by 0 bases, and 9 bases separated the two germline ends. The CDR3 spans 16 residues. CDR1 and CDR2 (germline): MGHRA, YSYEKL. The CDR3 DNA is TGCGCCAGCAGCCAAGATCGAGCAGTTAGCAATCAGCCCCAGCATTTT. Amino acids: CASSQDRAVSNQPQHF.